This passage covers 7 T cell receptor beta chains from one sample sequenced in a study of blood T cell repertoires in COVID-19. The protocol was immunoSEQ multiplex PCR, while the TCRdb copy is restricted to in-frame clones and leaves out a portion. The data contain 34,000 or so clones, roughly 88% of them singletons. Specimen: peripheral blood. Source of these receptors: a man in his 60s with active COVID-19.

This clone appeared once. The chain combines TRBV28 with TRBJ2-7; TRBD2 matches at 7 bases. Germline-derived CDR1 and CDR2 are MDHEN and SYDVKM. The trim removed 7 bases at V and 1 base at J, leaving 10 bases unmatched. The CDR3 extends over 15 amino acids. The CDR3 here is CASIQGLAESYEQYF. The CDR3 coding sequence is TGTGCCAGCATCCAGGGCCTAGCGGAATCCTACGAGCAGTACTTC. Complete variable domain (other parts from reference TRBV28 and TRBJ2-7): DVKVTQSSRYLVKRTGEKVFLECVQDMDHENMFWYRQDPGLGLRLIYFSYDVKMKEKGDIPEGYSVSREKKERFSLILESASTNQTSMYLCASIQGLAESYEQYFGPGTRLTVT.

The chain couples TRBV6-1 to TRBJ2-1; D perhaps matches TRBD1 (6 bases). The CDR3 consists of 14 residues. CDR1 and CDR2 from the germline V gene are MNHNS and SASEGT. V lost 2 bases to trimming and J lost 6 bases, with 11 bases between them. CDR3 nucleotide sequence: TGTGCCAGCAGTGAAAGGCCCAGGGGCAATGAGCAGTTCTTC. This gives the protein CASSERPRGNEQFF.

V and J are TRBV30 and TRBJ1-5; TRBD1 agrees at 9 bases. J was trimmed by 2 bases and V by 8 bases; bases with no gene match: 19. The germline V gene has CDR1 GTSNPN and CDR2 SVGIG (reference sequence). CDR3 length: 18 amino acids. The CDR3 loop is CAPVMGDRALLGNQPQHF. CDR3 nucleotides: TGTGCCCCCGTGATGGGGGACAGGGCGCTCCTCGGCAATCAGCCCCAGCATTTT. The entire variable domain, with the rest obtained from reference TRBV30 and TRBJ1-5, is as follows: SQTIHQWPATLVQPVGSPLSLECTVEGTSNPNLYWYRQAAGRGLQLLFYSVGIGQISSEVPQNLSASRPQDRQFILSSKKLLLSDSGFYLCAPVMGDRALLGNQPQHFGDGTRLSIL.

The chain has TRBV7-6 and TRBJ2-5; 11 bases map to TRBD2. CDR1 SGHVS and CDR2 FNYEAQ come from the germline V gene. With V trimmed by 1 base and J by 5 bases, 3 bases remained unmatched. The CDR3 consists of 15 residues. CDR3 amino acids: CASSLGASGGETQYF. Here the CDR3 DNA reads TGTGCCAGCAGCTTAGGCGCTAGCGGGGGGGAGACCCAGTACTTC.

The rearrangement uses TRBV4-1 and TRBJ2-1, with TRBD2 matching over 7 bases. The CDR3 is made up of 15 amino acids. J lost 6 bases, V lost 4 bases, and 9 bases had no gene match. Looked up from germline, CDR1 is MGHRA and CDR2 is YSYEKL. CDR3 region: CASSPRDGGGNEQFF. CDR3 DNA: TGCGCCAGCAGCCCCAGGGATGGGGGGGGCAATGAGCAGTTCTTC.

As to this clone: The junction differs from germline at one of its ends, possibly a read error. For the CDR3, the DNA is TGCAGCGTTGAAAGTCAGGGCTTT. Translating it yields CSVESQGF. V is TRBV29-1 and J is TRBJ1-1; D may be TRBD1 (5 bases). Germline V gene sequence: CDR1 SQVTM, CDR2 ANQGSEA. This CDR3 comprises 8 residues.

V gene TRBV6-5 combines with J gene TRBJ2-5, with TRBD1 identical over 7 bases. The CDR3 covers 12 residues. Germline assignment: CDR1 MNHEY and CDR2 SVGAGI. V trimming: 8 bases; J trimming: 1 base; junction bases outside the gene matches: 1. The CDR3 DNA reads as TGTGCCAGCTGGGACAGCCAAGAGACCCAGTACTTC. As protein: CASWDSQETQYF.